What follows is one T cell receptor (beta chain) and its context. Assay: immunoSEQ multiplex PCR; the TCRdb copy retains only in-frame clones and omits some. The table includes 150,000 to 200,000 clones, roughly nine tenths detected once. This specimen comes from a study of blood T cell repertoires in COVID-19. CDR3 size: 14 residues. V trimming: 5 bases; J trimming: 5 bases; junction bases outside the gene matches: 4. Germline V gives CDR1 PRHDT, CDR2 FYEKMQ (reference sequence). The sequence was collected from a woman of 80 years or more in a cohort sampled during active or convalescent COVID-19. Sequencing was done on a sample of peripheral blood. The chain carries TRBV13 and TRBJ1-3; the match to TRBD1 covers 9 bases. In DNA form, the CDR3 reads TGTGCCAGCAGCCCGGACAGGGGCCGAAACACCATATATTTT. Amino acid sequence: CASSPDRGRNTIYF.